The sequence of this T cell receptor beta chain was determined in a study of blood T cell repertoires in COVID-19. Background on the study: PBMCs, B-cell-depleted T cells, or T cells were the source of the cDNA or gDNA that made up the material.

Germline V gives CDR1 MNHNS, CDR2 SASEGT. The length of the CDR3 is 14 residues. V gave up 0 bases and J gave up 10 bases, with 13 bases separating them. Original analysis: Quantification of nucleated cells was approximated via reference gene primer amplification. Assay: immunoSEQ multiplex PCR; the TCRdb copy retains only in-frame clones and omits some. Clone size and the V and J calls come from that table; the DNA yielded D and trimming. This sample has 85,000 to 90,000 clones, with approximately 89% found just once. This clone was found once. The chain carries TRBV6-1 and TRBJ1-5; possible D gene TRBD1, 5 bases. This TCR came from a human donor with active COVID-19. The donor label of this sample is uncertain. Sequenced input: peripheral blood. The chain's CDR3 is CASSEAGTVQPQHF. Here the CDR3 DNA reads TGTGCCAGCAGTGAAGCTGGGACTGTCCAACCCCAGCATTTT.